The 14 T cell receptor beta chains presented below share a single source sample, sequenced in a study of radiotherapy plus CTLA-4 blockade in lung cancer. Using immunoSEQ multiplex PCR, the repertoire was profiled, and TCRdb retains in-frame clones only, with some absent. The sample includes approximately 77,000 clones, more than 80% of them seen just once. The source material was peripheral blood, sampled from a patient treated with radiotherapy plus ipilimumab. The receptors originated from a human donor with non-small cell lung cancer who had stable disease on radiotherapy plus ipilimumab.

A few counts support this clone. The chain uses TRBV10-3 and TRBJ1-1; 10 bases line up with TRBD1. The CDR3 loop spans 15 amino acids. In germline, CDR1 is ENHRY, CDR2 SYGVKD. V was clipped by 4 bases and J by 3 bases; unmatched bases: 5. The CDR3 DNA follows: TGTGCCATCAGTGGTGCCGGGACAGGGGACACTGAAGCTTTCTTT. This translates into CAISGAGTGDTEAFF.

The chain uses TRBV18 and TRBJ1-4; TRBD1 is a possible D gene (6 bases). Trimming shortened V by 3 bases and J by 1 base, and 12 bases separated the two germline ends. The CDR3 runs to 16 residues. Germline CDR1 KGHSH, CDR2 LQKENI. The CDR3 region is CASSPRGGGTNEKLFF. The CDR3 bases are TGTGCCAGCTCACCCAGGGGAGGTGGAACTAATGAAAAACTGTTTTTT.

V usage is TRBV5-1 and J usage is TRBJ2-3; 7 positions agree with TRBD2. Germline values: CDR1 SGHRS, CDR2 YFSETQ. The CDR3 sequence is 15 residues long. Germline trimming cut 0 bases from V and 1 base from J; bases unmatched to any gene: 2. CDR3 sequence reads: CASSLALAGTDTQYF. The CDR3 DNA reads as TGCGCCAGCAGCTTGGCCCTAGCGGGCACAGATACGCAGTATTTT.

This clone was seen only a few times. The V gene is TRBV28, the J gene TRBJ1-5; D not certain. Germline CDR1 reads MDHEN; CDR2 reads SYDVKM. The CDR3 is made up of 12 amino acids. The V end lost 4 bases, the J end lost 11 bases, and 12 bases lay between the germline ends. The CDR3 coding sequence is TGTGCCAGCAGTTCACGACCCCCTTCCCAGCATTTT. Protein: CASSSRPPSQHF. The full variable domain, its missing parts supplied by reference TRBV28 and TRBJ1-5, is DVKVTQSSRYLVKRTGEKVFLECVQDMDHENMFWYRQDPGLGLRLIYFSYDVKMKEKGDIPEGYSVSREKKERFSLILESASTNQTSMYLCASSSRPPSQHFGDGTRLSIL.

This clone occurred once. The rearrangement uses TRBV19 and TRBJ2-7; D not resolved. Germline CDR1 is LNHDA and CDR2 is SQIVND (reference sequence). CDR3 size: 13 residues. Trimming took 3 bases from V and 6 from J, leaving 12 bases between them. The CDR3 DNA sequence: TGTGCCAGTAGTATCAACGGAGACGGCGAGCAGTACTTC. Protein sequence: CASSINGDGEQYF.

This clone was detected a few times. J is TRBJ1-6 and V is TRBV28, with D maybe TRBD1 (6 bases). CDR1 and CDR2 from the germline V gene are MDHEN and SYDVKM. The CDR3 runs 14 residues. V was pared by 6 bases and J by 4 bases, with 10 bases between. CDR3 in amino acids: CASRPTGYNSPLHF. Written as DNA, the CDR3 is TGTGCCAGCAGACCGACAGGATATAATTCACCCCTCCACTTT.

This rearrangement joins TRBV11-3 to TRBJ2-5, with 11 positions matching TRBD2. The CDR3 is 14 residues long. J was trimmed by 9 bases and V by 1 base; bases with no gene match: 4. Germline V gene sequence: CDR1 SGHNT, CDR2 YENEEA. CDR3 coding DNA: TGTGCCAGCAGCTTAGCCGGGACTAGCGGAGCCCAGTACTTC. Translating gives CASSLAGTSGAQYF. The variable domain in full, completed from reference TRBV11-3 and TRBJ2-5, reads EAGVVQSPRYKIIEKKQPVAFWCNPISGHNTLYWYLQNLGQGPELLIRYENEEAVDDSQLPKDRFSAERLKGVDSTLKIQPAELGDSAVYLCASSLAGTSGAQYFGPGTRLLVL.

The chain employs TRBV4-2 and TRBJ2-7; D is perhaps TRBD2 (6 bases). The CDR3 sequence is 15 residues long. Germline lookup yields CDR1 LGHNA and CDR2 YNFKEQ. V dropped 3 bases and J dropped 2 bases, with 14 bases sitting between them. The CDR3 DNA reads as TGTGCCAGCAGCCACGACCGGGAGACCACCTACGAGCAGTACTTC. Translated, it gives CASSHDRETTYEQYF.

The chain employs TRBV7-9 and TRBJ1-4; D not resolved. Trimming pared 5 bases from V and 6 bases from J, leaving 16 bases between. This CDR3 has 15 amino acids. From germline, CDR1 is SEHNR and CDR2 FQNEAQ (reference sequence). The CDR3 protein is CASSPTVSGYEKLFF. In DNA, the CDR3 is TGTGCCAGCAGCCCCACAGTGTCTGGCTATGAAAAACTGTTTTTT.

V and J are TRBV7-2 and TRBJ2-7; tentatively, D is TRBD1 (5 bases). Trimming shortened V by 5 bases and J by 2 bases, and 13 bases separated the two germline ends. The CDR3 totals 14 residues. Germline V CDR1 and CDR2: SGHTA, FQGNSA. CDR3 amino acids: CASSAAGPPYEQYF. The DNA for the CDR3 is TGTGCCAGCAGCGCCGCAGGGCCCCCCTACGAGCAGTACTTC.

V gene TRBV9 combines with J gene TRBJ1-1, with D unclear. There are 11 residues in the CDR3. Germline assignment: CDR1 SGDLS and CDR2 YYNGEE. The CDR3 DNA is TGTGCTCTCCGGGGTTCCACTGAAGCTTTCTTT. Translation: CALRGSTEAFF.

Only one count was recorded for this clone. The V call is TRBV5-1, the J call TRBJ2-2; 7 nucleotides align to TRBD2. CDR1 and CDR2 (germline): SGHRS, YFSETQ. V shed 0 bases, J shed 4 bases, and the junction held 6 bases outside the gene matches. The CDR3 sequence is 16 residues long. CDR3 residues: CASSLVAGVVTGELFF. The DNA of the CDR3 is TGCGCCAGCAGCTTGGTGGCGGGAGTCGTCACCGGGGAGCTGTTTTTT.

The gene calls are TRBV11-3 and TRBJ2-2, with D unresolved. The CDR3 length is 15 residues. Germline assignment: CDR1 SGHNT and CDR2 YENEEA. With 5 bases removed from V and 0 bases from J, the gap between germline ends came to 10 bases. Here the CDR3 reads CASSTRTPNTGELFF. The CDR3 DNA sequence: TGTGCCAGCAGCACTCGGACGCCGAACACCGGGGAGCTGTTTTTT. Full variable domain (missing parts from reference TRBV11-3 and TRBJ2-2): EAGVVQSPRYKIIEKKQPVAFWCNPISGHNTLYWYLQNLGQGPELLIRYENEEAVDDSQLPKDRFSAERLKGVDSTLKIQPAELGDSAVYLCASSTRTPNTGELFFGEGSRLTVL.

The chain employs TRBV6-6 and TRBJ1-5, with no clear D. CDR1 MNHNY and CDR2 SVGAGI come from the germline V gene (reference sequence). V was clipped by 7 bases and J by 1 base, with 14 bases between them. CDR3 length: 15 amino acids. DNA of the CDR3: TGTGCCAGCATCGAACAAGGACGAAGCAATCAGCCCCAGCATTTT. It yields the protein CASIEQGRSNQPQHF.